Below are 11 T cell receptor beta chains sequenced from a single sample in a study of cytomegalovirus exposure and HLA in healthy donors. PCR was performed using 60 Vbeta and 13 Jbeta primers. Measured with immunoSEQ multiplex PCR; TCRdb has only the in-frame clones, and not every one. The sample lists under 250,000 clones, around four fifths occurring once. Sequenced material: PBMCs. Receptors were obtained from a woman aged 45-65 years in good health and CMV-seropositive.

This clone has more than one count but fewer than ten. The chain joins TRBV6-1 to TRBJ1-6, with 9 bases fitting TRBD1. The CDR3 runs to 15 residues. Looked up from germline, CDR1 is MNHNS and CDR2 is SASEGT. Losses at the gene ends were 8 bases for V and 5 bases for J; bases not matched to a gene: 7. The CDR3 loop reads CASAQQGADNSPLHF. The CDR3 region has the DNA TGTGCCAGCGCTCAACAGGGGGCAGATAATTCACCCCTCCACTTT.

This clone was seen a handful of times. This chain joins TRBV19 and TRBJ1-1; 8 nucleotides match TRBD1. V was pared by 9 bases and J by 6 bases, with 9 bases of the junction left unmatched. Germline loops: CDR1 LNHDA, CDR2 SQIVND (reference sequence). CDR3 size: 13 residues. Here the CDR3 reads CASSYQGAAEAFF. The CDR3 DNA follows: TGTGCCAGCAGTTACCAGGGGGCGGCTGAAGCTTTCTTT.

This chain connects TRBV28 to TRBJ2-7, with 7 bases identical to TRBD2. The CDR3 has 14 residues. Germline-derived CDR1 and CDR2 are MDHEN and SYDVKM. The trim removed 6 bases at V and 2 bases at J, leaving 7 bases unmatched. The CDR3 sequence is CASSSPGRAYEQYF. The CDR3 coding sequence is TGTGCCAGCAGCTCCCCGGGGAGGGCCTACGAGCAGTACTTC.

The V gene is TRBV4-2, the J gene TRBJ2-7; the D gene is possibly TRBD2 (7 bases). Germline values: CDR1 LGHNA, CDR2 YNFKEQ. The V end was cut by 1 base, the J end by 4 bases, with 14 bases between. This CDR3 has 15 residues. This CDR3 is CASSQVEGGQYEQYF. Here the CDR3 DNA reads TGTGCCAGCAGCCAAGTCGAGGGGGGGCAATACGAGCAGTACTTC.

This chain uses TRBV5-6 with TRBJ2-1; TRBD1 aligns across 9 bases. The CDR3 is 16 amino acids. The germline V gene encodes CDR1 SGHDT and CDR2 YYEEEE. With V trimmed by 5 bases and J by 2 bases, 8 bases remained unmatched. The CDR3 region has the DNA TGTGCCAGCAGTCCCGGGACAGGGTTAACCTACAATGAGCAGTTCTTC. Its protein product is CASSPGTGLTYNEQFF. Combining the CDR3 with reference TRBV5-6 and TRBJ2-1 gives the whole variable domain DAGVTQSPTHLIKTRGQQVTLRCSPKSGHDTVSWYQQALGQGPQFIFQYYEEEERQRGNFPDRFSGHQFPNYSSELNVNALLLGDSALYLCASSPGTGLTYNEQFFGPGTRLTVL.

The chain carries TRBV7-6 and TRBJ1-1, with D possibly being TRBD1 (6 bases). Germline values: CDR1 SGHVS, CDR2 FNYEAQ. V shed 5 bases and J shed 1 base, with 14 bases lying between them. The CDR3 consists of 15 residues. The DNA of the CDR3 is TGTGCCAGCAGCATGACCGGGACAAGGAACACTGAAGCTTTCTTT. It encodes CASSMTGTRNTEAFF.

This clone was detected once. The rearrangement joins TRBV7-3 to TRBJ2-1; TRBD2 matches at 10 bases. The CDR3 is made up of 15 amino acids. Per germline, CDR1 SGHTA and CDR2 FQGTGA. Trimming cost V 5 bases and J 3 bases; bases outside gene matches: 4. The CDR3 DNA follows: TGTGCCAGCAGCCAAAGACTAGCGGGCTACAATGAGCAGTTCTTC. This encodes CASSQRLAGYNEQFF. Combining the CDR3 with reference TRBV7-3 and TRBJ2-1 gives the whole variable domain GAGVSQTPSNKVTEKGKYVELRCDPISGHTALYWYRQSLGQGPEFLIYFQGTGAADDSGLPNDRFFAVRPEGSVSTLKIQRTERGDSAVYLCASSQRLAGYNEQFFGPGTRLTVL.

This chain connects TRBV7-3 to TRBJ2-7, with 10 bases that match TRBD1. The CDR3 contains 14 residues. J was trimmed by 1 base and V by 5 bases; bases with no gene match: 2. Germline V gene data show CDR1 as SGHTA and CDR2 as FQGTGA. CDR3: CASSRTGGSYEQYF. CDR3 DNA: TGTGCCAGCAGCCGGACAGGGGGATCCTACGAGCAGTACTTC.

V is TRBV13 and J is TRBJ2-7; 7 nucleotides match TRBD1. V lost 4 bases and J lost 3; bases outside the gene matches: 6. Germline V gene sequence: CDR1 PRHDT, CDR2 FYEKMQ (reference sequence). The CDR3 loop spans 14 amino acids. The CDR3 DNA reads as TGTGCCAGCAGCTCACGACAGGGCGACTACGAGCAGTACTTC. This sequence encodes CASSSRQGDYEQYF.

The chain carries TRBV4-2 and TRBJ2-2; 9 bases map to TRBD2. The CDR3 sequence is 15 residues long. Germline-derived CDR1 and CDR2 are LGHNA and YNFKEQ. Trimming at V came to 0 bases and at J to 9 bases, leaving 5 bases not matched to a gene. CDR3 amino acids: CASSQENSGGRELFF. For the CDR3, the DNA is TGTGCCAGCAGCCAAGAAAATAGCGGGGGCCGGGAGCTGTTTTTT.

This clone appeared a few times. One end of the junction is discordant with germline, which a read error may explain. This chain connects TRBV7-9 to TRBJ1-2, with TRBD1 identical over 8 bases. Looked up from germline, CDR1 is SEHNR and CDR2 is FQNEAQ (reference sequence). This CDR3 has 13 residues. The CDR3 DNA reads as TGTTCCAGCAGGACCAGACAGGGGCATGGCTACACCTTC. Translation gives CSSRTRQGHGYTF.